This T cell receptor beta chain originates from a study of brain T cells in children with intractable seizures. The CDR3 loop spans 17 amino acids. Germline lookup yields CDR1 DFQATT and CDR2 SNEGSKA (reference sequence). The junction had 8 bases not matched to a gene; V was cut back by 3 bases and J by 3 bases. General observations from the study: HCMV serostatus was not known, and viral specificity came from CDR3 similarity only.

Comments on this clone: Antigen specificity is unknown.

As for time point: blood from clinic visit 5 months post-surgery; TSC patient then seizure free. The sequenced cases were selected for having the highest brain T cell transcript signatures. Before surgery, patients took at least one anti-epileptic drug. Using immunoSEQ multiplex PCR, the repertoire was profiled, and TCRdb retains in-frame clones only, with some absent. The data show 300,000 to 400,000 clones, about 93% seen once. This specimen consisted of peripheral blood, obtained around 5 months after surgery. The chain joins TRBV20-1 to TRBJ2-2; 12 bases are shared with TRBD2. The TCR originated in a boy in the first two years of life with tuberous sclerosis and intractable seizures. The CDR3 spells CSASSLAGGPDTGELFF. In nucleotides, the CDR3 is TGCAGTGCTAGTAGTCTAGCGGGGGGGCCTGACACCGGGGAGCTGTTTTTT.